This T cell receptor (beta chain) is from a study of CDR3 diversity in severe acne. Each CDR3 protein is one row after TCRdb ran MiXCR on the PCR reads. The sample has around 83,000 distinct CDR3 sequences, approximately 49% seen once. The sample consisted of blood. This sequence was found in a male donor with severe acne vulgaris.

The CDR3 loop is CAISEVTGGQGLYGYTF. The CDR3 coding sequence is TGTGCCATCAGTGAGGTCACAGGGGGTCAGGGACTCTATGGCTACACCTTC. This chain links TRBV10-3 with TRBJ1-2; 8 bases agree with TRBD1. The CDR3 has 17 residues. Germline loops: CDR1 ENHRY, CDR2 SYGVKD. Germline trimming cut 2 bases from V and 4 bases from J; bases unmatched to any gene: 12.